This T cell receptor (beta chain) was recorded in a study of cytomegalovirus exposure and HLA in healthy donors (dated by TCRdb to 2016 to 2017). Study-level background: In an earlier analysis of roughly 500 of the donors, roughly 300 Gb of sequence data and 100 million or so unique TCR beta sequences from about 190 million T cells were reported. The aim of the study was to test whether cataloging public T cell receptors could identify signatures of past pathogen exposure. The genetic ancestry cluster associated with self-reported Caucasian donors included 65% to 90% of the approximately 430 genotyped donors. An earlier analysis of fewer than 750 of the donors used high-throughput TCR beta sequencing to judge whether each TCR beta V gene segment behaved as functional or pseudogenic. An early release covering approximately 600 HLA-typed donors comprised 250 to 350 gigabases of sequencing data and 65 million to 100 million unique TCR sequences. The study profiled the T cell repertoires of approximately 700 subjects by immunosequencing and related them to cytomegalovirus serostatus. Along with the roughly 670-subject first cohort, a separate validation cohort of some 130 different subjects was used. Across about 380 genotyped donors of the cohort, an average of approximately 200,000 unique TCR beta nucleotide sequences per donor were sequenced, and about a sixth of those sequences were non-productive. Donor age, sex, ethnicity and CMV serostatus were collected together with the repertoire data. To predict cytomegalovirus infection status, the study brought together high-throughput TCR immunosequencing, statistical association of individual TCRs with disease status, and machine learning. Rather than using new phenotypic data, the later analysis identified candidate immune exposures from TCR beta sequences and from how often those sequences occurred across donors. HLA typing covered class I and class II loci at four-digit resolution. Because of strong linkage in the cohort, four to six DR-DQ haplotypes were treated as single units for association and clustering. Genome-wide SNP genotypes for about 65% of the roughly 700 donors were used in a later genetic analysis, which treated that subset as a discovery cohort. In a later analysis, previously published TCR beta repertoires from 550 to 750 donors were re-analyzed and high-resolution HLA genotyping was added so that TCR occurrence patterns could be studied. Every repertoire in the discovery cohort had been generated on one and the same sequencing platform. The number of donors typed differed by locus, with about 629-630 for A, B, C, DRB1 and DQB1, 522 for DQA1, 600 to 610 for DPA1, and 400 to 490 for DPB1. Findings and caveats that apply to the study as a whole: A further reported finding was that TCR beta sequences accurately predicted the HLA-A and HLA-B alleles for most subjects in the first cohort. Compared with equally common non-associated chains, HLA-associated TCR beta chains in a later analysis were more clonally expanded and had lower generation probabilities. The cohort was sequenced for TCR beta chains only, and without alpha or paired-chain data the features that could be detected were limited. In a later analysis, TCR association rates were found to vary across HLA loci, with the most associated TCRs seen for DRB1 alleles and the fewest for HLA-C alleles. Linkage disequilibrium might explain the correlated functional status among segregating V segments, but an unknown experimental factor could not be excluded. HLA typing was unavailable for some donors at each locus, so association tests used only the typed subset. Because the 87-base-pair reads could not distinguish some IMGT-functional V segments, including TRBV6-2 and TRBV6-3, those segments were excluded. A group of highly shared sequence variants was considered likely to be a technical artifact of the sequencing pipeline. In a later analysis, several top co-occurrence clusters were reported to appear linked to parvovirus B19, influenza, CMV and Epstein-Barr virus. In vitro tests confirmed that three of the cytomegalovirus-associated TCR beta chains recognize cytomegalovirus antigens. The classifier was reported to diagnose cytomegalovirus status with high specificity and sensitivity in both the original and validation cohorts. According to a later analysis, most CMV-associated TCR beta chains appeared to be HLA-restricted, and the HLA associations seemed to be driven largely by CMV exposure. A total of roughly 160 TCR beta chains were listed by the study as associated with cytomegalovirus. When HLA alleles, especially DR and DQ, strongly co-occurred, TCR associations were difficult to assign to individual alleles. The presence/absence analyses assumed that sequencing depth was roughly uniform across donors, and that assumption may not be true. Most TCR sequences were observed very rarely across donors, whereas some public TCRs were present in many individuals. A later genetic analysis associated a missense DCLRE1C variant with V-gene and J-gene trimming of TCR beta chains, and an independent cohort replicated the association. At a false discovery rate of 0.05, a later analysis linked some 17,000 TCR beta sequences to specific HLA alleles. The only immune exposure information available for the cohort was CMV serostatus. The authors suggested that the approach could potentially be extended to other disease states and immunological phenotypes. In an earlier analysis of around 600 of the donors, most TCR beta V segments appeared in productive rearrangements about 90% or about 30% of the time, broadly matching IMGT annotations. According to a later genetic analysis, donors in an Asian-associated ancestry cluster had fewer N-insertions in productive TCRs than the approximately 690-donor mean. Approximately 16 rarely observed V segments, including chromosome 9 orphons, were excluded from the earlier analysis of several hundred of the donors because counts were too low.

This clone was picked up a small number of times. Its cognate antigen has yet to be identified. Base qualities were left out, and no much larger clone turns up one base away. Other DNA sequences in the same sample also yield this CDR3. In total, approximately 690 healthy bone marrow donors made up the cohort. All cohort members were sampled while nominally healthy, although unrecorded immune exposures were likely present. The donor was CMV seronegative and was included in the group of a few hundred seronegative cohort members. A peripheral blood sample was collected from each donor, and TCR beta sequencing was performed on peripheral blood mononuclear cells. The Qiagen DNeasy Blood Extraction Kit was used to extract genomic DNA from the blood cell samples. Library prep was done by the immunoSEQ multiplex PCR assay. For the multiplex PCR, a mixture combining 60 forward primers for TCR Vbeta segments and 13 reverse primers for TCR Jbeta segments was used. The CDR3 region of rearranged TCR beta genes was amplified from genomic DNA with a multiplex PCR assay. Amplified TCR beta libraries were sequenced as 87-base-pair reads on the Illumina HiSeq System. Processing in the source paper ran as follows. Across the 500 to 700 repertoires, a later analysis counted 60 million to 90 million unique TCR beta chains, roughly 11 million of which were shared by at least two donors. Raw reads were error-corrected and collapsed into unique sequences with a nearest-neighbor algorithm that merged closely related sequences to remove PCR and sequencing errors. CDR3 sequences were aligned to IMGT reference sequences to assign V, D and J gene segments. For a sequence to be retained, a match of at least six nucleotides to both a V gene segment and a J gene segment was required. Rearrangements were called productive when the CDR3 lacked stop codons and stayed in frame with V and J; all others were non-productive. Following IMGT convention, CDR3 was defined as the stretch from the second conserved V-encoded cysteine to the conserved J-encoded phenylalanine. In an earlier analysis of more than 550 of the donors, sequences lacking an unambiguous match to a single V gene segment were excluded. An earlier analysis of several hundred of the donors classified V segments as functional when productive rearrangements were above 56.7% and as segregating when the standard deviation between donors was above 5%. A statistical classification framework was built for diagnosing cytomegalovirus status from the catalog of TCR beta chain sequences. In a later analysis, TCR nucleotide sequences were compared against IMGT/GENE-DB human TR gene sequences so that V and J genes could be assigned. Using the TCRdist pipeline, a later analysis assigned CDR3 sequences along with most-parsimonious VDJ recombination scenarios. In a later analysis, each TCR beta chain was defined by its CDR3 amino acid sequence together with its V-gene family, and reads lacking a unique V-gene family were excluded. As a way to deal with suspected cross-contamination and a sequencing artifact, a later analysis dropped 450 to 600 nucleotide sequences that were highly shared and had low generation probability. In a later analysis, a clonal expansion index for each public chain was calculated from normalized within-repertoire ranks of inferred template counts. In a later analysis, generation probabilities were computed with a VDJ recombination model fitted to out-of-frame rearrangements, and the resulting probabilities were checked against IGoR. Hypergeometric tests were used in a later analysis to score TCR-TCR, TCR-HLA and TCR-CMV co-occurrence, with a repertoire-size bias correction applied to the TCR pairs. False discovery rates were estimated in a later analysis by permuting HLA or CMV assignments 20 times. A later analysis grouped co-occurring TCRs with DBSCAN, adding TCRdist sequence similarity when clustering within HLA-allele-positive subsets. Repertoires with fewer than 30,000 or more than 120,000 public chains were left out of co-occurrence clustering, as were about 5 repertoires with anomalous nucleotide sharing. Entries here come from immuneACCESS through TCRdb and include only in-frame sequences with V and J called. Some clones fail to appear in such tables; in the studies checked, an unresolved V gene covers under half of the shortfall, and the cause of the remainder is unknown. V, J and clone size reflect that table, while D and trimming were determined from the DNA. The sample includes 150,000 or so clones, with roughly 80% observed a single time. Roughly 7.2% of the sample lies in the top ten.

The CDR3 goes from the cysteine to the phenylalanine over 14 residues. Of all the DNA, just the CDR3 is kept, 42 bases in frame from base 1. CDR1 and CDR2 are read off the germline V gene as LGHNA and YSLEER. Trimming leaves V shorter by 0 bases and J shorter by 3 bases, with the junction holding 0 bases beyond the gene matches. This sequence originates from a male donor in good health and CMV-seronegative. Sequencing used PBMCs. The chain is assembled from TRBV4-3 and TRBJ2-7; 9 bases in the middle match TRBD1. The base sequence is TGCGCCAGCAGCCAAGAGACAGGGGGCTACGAGCAGTACTTC. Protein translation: CASSQETGGYEQYF.